This entry lists 31 T cell receptor beta chains sequenced from one sample in a study of blood T cell repertoires in COVID-19. Sequencing was performed with immunoSEQ multiplex PCR; in TCRdb, only in-frame clones are kept and a portion is missing. The repertoire includes about 220,000 clones, around 80% of them detected once, and around 5.4% sits in the top ten. The sample consisted of peripheral blood. The receptors here all came from a human donor in a cohort sampled during active COVID-19.

This chain links TRBV7-9 with TRBJ2-7, with D perhaps matching TRBD1 (7 bases). The CDR3 spans 14 residues. Deletions cut 5 bases from V and 4 bases from J, with 15 bases between. Germline CDR1 and CDR2: SEHNR and FQNEAQ (reference sequence). CDR3 in amino acids: CASSPQGEVYEQYF. The CDR3 DNA follows: TGTGCCAGCAGCCCTCAGGGGGAGGTATACGAGCAGTACTTC.

The V gene is TRBV5-4, the J gene TRBJ1-4, with a possible D match to TRBD1 (5 bases). Germline lookup yields CDR1 SGHNT and CDR2 YYREEE (reference sequence). This CDR3 region has 15 residues. Trimming pared 1 base from V and 3 bases from J, leaving 10 bases between. CDR3 loop: CASSLMGGSNEKLFF. The CDR3 DNA follows: TGTGCCAGCAGCTTGATGGGGGGATCTAATGAAAAACTGTTTTTT.

The chain joins TRBV11-3 to TRBJ2-7; D uncertain. Trimming left V 1 base short and J 0 bases short, with 4 bases between. Germline V gives CDR1 SGHNT, CDR2 YENEEA. The CDR3 spans 13 residues. CDR3 loop: CASSLGASYEQYF. The CDR3 nucleotides read TGTGCCAGCAGCTTAGGGGCCTCCTACGAGCAGTACTTC.

Worth noting for this clone: At the DNA level, this CDR3 is encoded by other sequences in the same sample as well. The rearrangement uses TRBV20-1 and TRBJ2-7; tentative D call: TRBD1 (6 bases). The CDR3 length is 11 residues. V lost 6 bases and J lost 3, with 9 bases in between. Germline V gene data show CDR1 as DFQATT and CDR2 as SNEGSKA (reference sequence). The CDR3 here is CSASDSYEQYF. The CDR3 DNA reads TGCAGTGCGTCGGACAGCTACGAGCAGTACTTC.

The V gene is TRBV19, the J gene TRBJ2-4; maybe TRBD2 (5 bases). In germline, CDR1 is LNHDA, CDR2 SQIVND (reference sequence). There are 15 residues in the CDR3. Trimming stripped 3 bases from V and 1 base from J, with 10 bases between. The CDR3 DNA sequence: TGTGCCAGTAGTATTTCGGGAAGCGCCAAAAACATTCAGTACTTC. This gives the protein CASSISGSAKNIQYF.

CDR3 DNA: TGTGCCAGTAGTACCTCGACAGGGGCTAGCACAGATACGCAGTATTTT. The encoded protein is CASSTSTGASTDTQYF. The rearrangement joins TRBV19 to TRBJ2-3; 8 bases fit TRBD1. Looked up from germline, CDR1 is LNHDA and CDR2 is SQIVND (reference sequence). The CDR3 runs to 16 residues. V dropped 4 bases and J dropped 0; count of bases not matched to a gene: 6.

The chain carries TRBV5-1 and TRBJ1-2; D not resolved. The CDR3 runs 13 residues. The germline V gene has CDR1 SGHRS and CDR2 YFSETQ. With 2 bases removed from V and 2 bases from J, the gap between germline ends came to 7 bases. CDR3 protein: CASSFSRNYGYTF. The CDR3 nucleotides read TGCGCCAGCAGCTTTAGCAGAAACTATGGCTACACCTTC.

J is TRBJ1-1 and V is TRBV28, with unresolved D. V was clipped by 8 bases and J by 0 bases, with 13 bases between them. Germline loops: CDR1 MDHEN, CDR2 SYDVKM. The length of the CDR3 is 14 residues. DNA of the CDR3: TGTGCCAGCCGGAGGTCCCTCATGAACACTGAAGCTTTCTTT. Its protein product is CASRRSLMNTEAFF.

The genes are TRBV20-1 and TRBJ1-5; 9 bases agree with TRBD1. CDR1 DFQATT and CDR2 SNEGSKA come from the germline V gene (reference sequence). V lost 3 bases and J lost 2; bases outside the gene matches: 11. There are 17 residues in the CDR3. CDR3 loop: CSASRTDRGRGNQPQHF. The CDR3 coding sequence is TGCAGTGCTAGTAGGACGGACAGGGGCAGGGGCAATCAGCCCCAGCATTTT.

The chain has TRBV10-3 and TRBJ2-1, with 8 bases matching TRBD2. The CDR3 totals 14 residues. CDR1 and CDR2 from the germline V gene are ENHRY and SYGVKD. With 6 bases clipped from V and 8 bases from J, the junction kept 9 bases outside the gene matches. The CDR3 reads CAIRSAGDFDEQFF. The CDR3 nucleotides read TGTGCCATCAGGTCAGCGGGAGACTTCGATGAGCAGTTCTTC.

V is TRBV18 and J is TRBJ2-1; 9 positions agree with TRBD2. With 6 bases clipped from V and 7 bases from J, the junction kept 22 bases outside the gene matches. This CDR3 is 19 amino acids long. The germline V gene encodes CDR1 KGHSH and CDR2 LQKENI. The CDR3 region has the DNA TGTGCCAGCTCGCGCCTTCTCGGTAGCGGGAGACCCGGGGGGAATGAGCAGTTCTTC. Translating gives CASSRLLGSGRPGGNEQFF.

The chain employs TRBV29-1 and TRBJ1-2; 7 bases match TRBD1. The germline V gene has CDR1 SQVTM and CDR2 ANQGSEA. The V gene end was trimmed by 0 bases and the J gene end by 8 bases; junction bases not matched to a gene: 9. CDR3 length equals 14 residues. CDR3 in amino acids: CSVEELRQGLGYTF. DNA of the CDR3: TGCAGCGTTGAAGAATTACGACAGGGATTGGGCTACACCTTC. The full variable domain, with the rest looked up from reference TRBV29-1 and TRBJ1-2, is SAVISQKPSRDICQRGTSLTIQCQVDSQVTMMFWYRQQPGQSLTLIATANQGSEATYESGFVIDKFPISRPNLTFSTLTVSNMSPEDSSIYLCSVEELRQGLGYTFGSGTRLTVV.

The V gene is TRBV6-5, the J gene TRBJ1-3; tentatively, D is TRBD1 (5 bases). The CDR3 loop spans 15 amino acids. Germline V CDR1 and CDR2: MNHEY, SVGAGI. V lost 9 bases and J lost 3, with 18 bases in between. The DNA of the CDR3 is TGTGCCAGTACTCAGGGCGGCTATGGTGGAAACACCATATATTTT. It encodes CASTQGGYGGNTIYF.

The table lists this clone with a count of one. J is TRBJ2-7 and V is TRBV5-6; no reliable D call. Trimming pared 0 bases from V and 1 base from J, leaving 11 bases between. The CDR3 totals 15 residues. The germline V gene encodes CDR1 SGHDT and CDR2 YYEEEE. The CDR3 spells CASSLGFGGSYEQYF. The DNA for the CDR3 is TGTGCCAGCAGCTTGGGATTCGGCGGTTCCTACGAGCAGTACTTC.

This clone was seen just once. CDR3 DNA: TGTGCCAGCAGCCTCGGGACAAAACATGAAAAACTGTTTTTT. Translating gives CASSLGTKHEKLFF. The chain recombines TRBV7-2 with TRBJ1-4; D possibly corresponds to TRBD1 (6 bases). Germline CDR1 SGHTA, CDR2 FQGNSA. The V end lost 5 bases, the J end lost 6 bases, and 13 bases lay between the germline ends. The CDR3 is 14 residues long.

V is TRBV25-1 and J is TRBJ1-5, with unresolved D. Per the germline V gene, CDR1 is MGHDK and CDR2 is SYGVNS. CDR3 size: 14 residues. Trimming took 1 base from V and 4 from J, leaving 8 bases between them. The CDR3 DNA reads TGTGCCAGCAGTGAATCAGGCCAGAATCAGCCCCAGCATTTT. It specifies CASSESGQNQPQHF.

This chain links TRBV10-3 with TRBJ1-3; 10 nucleotides line up with TRBD1. Germline CDR1 and CDR2: ENHRY and SYGVKD. CDR3 length: 15 amino acids. J was trimmed by 4 bases and V by 5 bases; bases with no gene match: 5. The CDR3 DNA reads as TGTGCCATCAGTAAAGGGACAGGGGCAGGAAACACCATATATTTT. Its translation: CAISKGTGAGNTIYF.

The chain uses TRBV2 and TRBJ1-3, with 8 bases identical to TRBD1. Germline V CDR1 and CDR2: SNHLY, FYNNEI. CDR3 size: 13 residues. V lost 8 bases to trimming and J lost 5 bases; unmatched junction nucleotides: 5. The DNA of the CDR3 is TGTGCCAGCTCTAGGACAGGGAGAAACACCATATATTTT. Its protein is CASSRTGRNTIYF. Full variable domain (rest looked up from reference TRBV2 and TRBJ1-3): EPEVTQTPSHQVTQMGQEVILRCVPISNHLYFYWYRQILGQKVEFLVSFYNNEISEKSEIFDDQFSVERPDGSNFTLKIRSTKLEDSAMYFCASSRTGRNTIYFGEGSWLTVV.

The chain uses TRBV7-3 and TRBJ1-6; unclear D gene. CDR3 length: 13 amino acids. Trimming left V 5 bases short and J 7 bases short, with 9 bases between. Germline V gene data show CDR1 as SGHTA and CDR2 as FQGTGA. CDR3 in amino acids: CASSEQHNSPLHF. CDR3 nucleotides: TGTGCCAGCAGCGAACAGCACAATTCACCCCTCCACTTT.

The chain couples TRBV28 to TRBJ2-1; 13 bases line up with TRBD2. With 2 bases clipped from V and 12 bases from J, the junction kept 7 bases outside the gene matches. Germline lookup yields CDR1 MDHEN and CDR2 SYDVKM. This CDR3 has 15 residues. The CDR3: CASSLRQTSGRWQFF. DNA of the CDR3: TGTGCCAGCAGTTTACGCCAGACTAGCGGGAGGTGGCAGTTCTTC.

The chain combines TRBV27 with TRBJ2-7; 9 nucleotides agree with TRBD1. CDR3 length: 17 amino acids. V lost 5 bases and J lost 3; bases outside the gene matches: 14. Germline-derived CDR1 and CDR2 are MNHEY and SMNVEV (reference sequence). The CDR3 here is CASSQLPPGQGFYEQYF. CDR3 in DNA: TGTGCCAGCAGTCAACTACCACCGGGACAGGGATTCTACGAGCAGTACTTC.

The CDR3 reads CASSQRSRGGEKLFF. In DNA form, the CDR3 reads TGCGCCAGCAGCCAACGATCCAGGGGTGGCGAAAAACTGTTTTTT. The J gene is TRBJ1-4, the V gene TRBV4-3; perhaps TRBD1 as D (6 bases). Deletions cut 2 bases from V and 8 bases from J, with 15 bases between. Germline lookup yields CDR1 LGHNA and CDR2 YSLEER. This CDR3 region has 15 residues.

V and J are TRBV21-1 and TRBJ1-4; the D call in the table, TRBD1, was not verified against the DNA. TRBV21-1 is a known pseudogene. The CDR3 length is 14 residues. The CDR3 DNA is TGTGCCAGCGGATCCCGGGACACAAGGCGAAAACTGTTTTTT. It translates to CASGSRDTRRKLFF.

In this sample, this clone turned up once. The chain has TRBV29-1 and TRBJ1-1; maybe TRBD1 (5 bases). V lost 4 bases, J lost 4 bases, and 13 bases lay in between. Per the germline V gene, CDR1 is SQVTM and CDR2 is ANQGSEA. CDR3 length: 13 amino acids. The CDR3 DNA follows: TGCAGCGTTGGGAGGGGCAGGAGCACTGAAGCTTTCTTT. Amino acids: CSVGRGRSTEAFF. Together with reference TRBV29-1 and TRBJ1-1, the CDR3 gives the full variable domain: SAVISQKPSRDICQRGTSLTIQCQVDSQVTMMFWYRQQPGQSLTLIATANQGSEATYESGFVIDKFPISRPNLTFSTLTVSNMSPEDSSIYLCSVGRGRSTEAFFGQGTRLTVV.

The chain is built from TRBV5-6 and TRBJ2-7; TRBD2 aligns across 8 bases. The V gene end was trimmed by 3 bases and the J gene end by 5 bases; junction bases not matched to a gene: 4. Germline CDR1 SGHDT, CDR2 YYEEEE. The CDR3 length is 13 residues. The DNA of the CDR3 is TGTGCCAGCAGCTGGGGTAGCGGGGACGAGCAGTACTTC. Its protein product is CASSWGSGDEQYF.

The chain has TRBV5-8 and TRBJ2-7, with 9 bases aligning to TRBD1. With 4 bases clipped from V and 6 bases from J, the junction kept 8 bases outside the gene matches. This CDR3 is built from 14 residues. Per germline, CDR1 SGHTS and CDR2 YDEGEE. CDR3 region: CASSPGTGNREQYF. The CDR3 DNA reads as TGTGCCAGCAGCCCCGGGACAGGGAATCGCGAGCAGTACTTC. Filled out from reference TRBV5-8 and TRBJ2-7, the complete variable domain reads EAGVTQSPTHLIKTRGQQATLRCSPISGHTSVYWYQQALGLGLQFLLWYDEGEERNRGNFPPRFSGRQFPNYSSELNVNALELEDSALYLCASSPGTGNREQYFGPGTRLTVT.

CDR3 sequence: CATSRFRDSNQPQHF. Written as DNA, the CDR3 is TGTGCCACCAGCAGATTCAGGGATAGCAATCAGCCCCAGCATTTT. The gene calls are TRBV15 and TRBJ1-5, with TRBD1 as a possible D gene (5 bases). Germline CDR1 LNHNV, CDR2 YYDKDF (reference sequence). CDR3 size: 15 residues. V was pared by 2 bases and J by 0 bases, with 8 bases between.

V usage is TRBV12-3 or TRBV12-4 and J usage is TRBJ1-4; 9 bases are a match to TRBD1. This CDR3 spans 12 amino acids. J was trimmed by 13 bases and V by 6 bases; bases with no gene match: 6. In nucleotides, the CDR3 is TGTGCCAGCAGACAGGACAGGGGAGGACTGTTTTTT. It is translated as CASRQDRGGLFF.

The rearrangement uses TRBV2 and TRBJ2-2; 12 nucleotides line up with TRBD2. CDR1 SNHLY and CDR2 FYNNEI come from the germline V gene. This CDR3 contains 15 residues. The J segment lost 8 bases and the V segment lost 6 bases, leaving 7 bases of the junction unmatched. CDR3 nucleotides: TGTGCCAGCAGCCCCCGGACTAGCGGGGATGGGGAGCTGTTTTTT. Its protein product is CASSPRTSGDGELFF.

The rearrangement uses TRBV5-8 and TRBJ2-6; D is possibly TRBD1 (6 bases). This CDR3 has 15 amino acids. V was cut by 2 bases and J by 4 bases, with 10 bases left in between. Germline CDR1 and CDR2: SGHTS and YDEGEE. This CDR3 is CASSLQGTGANVLTF. In nucleotides, the CDR3 is TGTGCCAGCAGCTTACAGGGAACCGGGGCCAACGTCCTGACTTTC. Full variable domain (missing parts from reference TRBV5-8 and TRBJ2-6): EAGVTQSPTHLIKTRGQQATLRCSPISGHTSVYWYQQALGLGLQFLLWYDEGEERNRGNFPPRFSGRQFPNYSSELNVNALELEDSALYLCASSLQGTGANVLTFGAGSRLTVL.

This rearrangement joins TRBV4-1 to TRBJ2-2, with 8 bases fitting TRBD2. Germline trimming cut 4 bases from V and 6 bases from J; bases unmatched to any gene: 7. Germline CDR1 MGHRA, CDR2 YSYEKL. The CDR3 has 15 amino acids. CDR3 nucleotides: TGCGCCAGCAGCCCCGGGAGGGCCAATCCCGGGGAGCTGTTTTTT. Its protein product is CASSPGRANPGELFF.